This T cell receptor beta chain is drawn from a study of Ad26.COV2.S vaccination and SARS-CoV-2 variants. General observations from the study: Vaccine recipients and placebo recipients showed similar non-spike TCR breadth.

Libraries were prepared by immunoSEQ multiplex PCR; TCRdb keeps only in-frame clonotypes and omits some of them. The table includes 350,000 to 450,000 clones, about 90% detected once. For this clone: Its target is unknown.

CDR1 and CDR2 from the germline V gene are SGHTA and FQGNSA. This CDR3 has 17 residues. Trimming removed 1 base from V and 5 bases from J, with 18 bases in between. The source was peripheral blood, collected after recovery from COVID-19. The chain couples TRBV7-2 to TRBJ2-1, with D possibly called TRBD1 or TRBD2 (6 bases each). This TCR was sampled from a human donor who had recovered from COVID-19. Written as DNA, the CDR3 is TGTGCCAGCAGCTTAGGTCGGACGGCTAGGGGGGACAATGAGCAGTTCTTC. Translating gives CASSLGRTARGDNEQFF.